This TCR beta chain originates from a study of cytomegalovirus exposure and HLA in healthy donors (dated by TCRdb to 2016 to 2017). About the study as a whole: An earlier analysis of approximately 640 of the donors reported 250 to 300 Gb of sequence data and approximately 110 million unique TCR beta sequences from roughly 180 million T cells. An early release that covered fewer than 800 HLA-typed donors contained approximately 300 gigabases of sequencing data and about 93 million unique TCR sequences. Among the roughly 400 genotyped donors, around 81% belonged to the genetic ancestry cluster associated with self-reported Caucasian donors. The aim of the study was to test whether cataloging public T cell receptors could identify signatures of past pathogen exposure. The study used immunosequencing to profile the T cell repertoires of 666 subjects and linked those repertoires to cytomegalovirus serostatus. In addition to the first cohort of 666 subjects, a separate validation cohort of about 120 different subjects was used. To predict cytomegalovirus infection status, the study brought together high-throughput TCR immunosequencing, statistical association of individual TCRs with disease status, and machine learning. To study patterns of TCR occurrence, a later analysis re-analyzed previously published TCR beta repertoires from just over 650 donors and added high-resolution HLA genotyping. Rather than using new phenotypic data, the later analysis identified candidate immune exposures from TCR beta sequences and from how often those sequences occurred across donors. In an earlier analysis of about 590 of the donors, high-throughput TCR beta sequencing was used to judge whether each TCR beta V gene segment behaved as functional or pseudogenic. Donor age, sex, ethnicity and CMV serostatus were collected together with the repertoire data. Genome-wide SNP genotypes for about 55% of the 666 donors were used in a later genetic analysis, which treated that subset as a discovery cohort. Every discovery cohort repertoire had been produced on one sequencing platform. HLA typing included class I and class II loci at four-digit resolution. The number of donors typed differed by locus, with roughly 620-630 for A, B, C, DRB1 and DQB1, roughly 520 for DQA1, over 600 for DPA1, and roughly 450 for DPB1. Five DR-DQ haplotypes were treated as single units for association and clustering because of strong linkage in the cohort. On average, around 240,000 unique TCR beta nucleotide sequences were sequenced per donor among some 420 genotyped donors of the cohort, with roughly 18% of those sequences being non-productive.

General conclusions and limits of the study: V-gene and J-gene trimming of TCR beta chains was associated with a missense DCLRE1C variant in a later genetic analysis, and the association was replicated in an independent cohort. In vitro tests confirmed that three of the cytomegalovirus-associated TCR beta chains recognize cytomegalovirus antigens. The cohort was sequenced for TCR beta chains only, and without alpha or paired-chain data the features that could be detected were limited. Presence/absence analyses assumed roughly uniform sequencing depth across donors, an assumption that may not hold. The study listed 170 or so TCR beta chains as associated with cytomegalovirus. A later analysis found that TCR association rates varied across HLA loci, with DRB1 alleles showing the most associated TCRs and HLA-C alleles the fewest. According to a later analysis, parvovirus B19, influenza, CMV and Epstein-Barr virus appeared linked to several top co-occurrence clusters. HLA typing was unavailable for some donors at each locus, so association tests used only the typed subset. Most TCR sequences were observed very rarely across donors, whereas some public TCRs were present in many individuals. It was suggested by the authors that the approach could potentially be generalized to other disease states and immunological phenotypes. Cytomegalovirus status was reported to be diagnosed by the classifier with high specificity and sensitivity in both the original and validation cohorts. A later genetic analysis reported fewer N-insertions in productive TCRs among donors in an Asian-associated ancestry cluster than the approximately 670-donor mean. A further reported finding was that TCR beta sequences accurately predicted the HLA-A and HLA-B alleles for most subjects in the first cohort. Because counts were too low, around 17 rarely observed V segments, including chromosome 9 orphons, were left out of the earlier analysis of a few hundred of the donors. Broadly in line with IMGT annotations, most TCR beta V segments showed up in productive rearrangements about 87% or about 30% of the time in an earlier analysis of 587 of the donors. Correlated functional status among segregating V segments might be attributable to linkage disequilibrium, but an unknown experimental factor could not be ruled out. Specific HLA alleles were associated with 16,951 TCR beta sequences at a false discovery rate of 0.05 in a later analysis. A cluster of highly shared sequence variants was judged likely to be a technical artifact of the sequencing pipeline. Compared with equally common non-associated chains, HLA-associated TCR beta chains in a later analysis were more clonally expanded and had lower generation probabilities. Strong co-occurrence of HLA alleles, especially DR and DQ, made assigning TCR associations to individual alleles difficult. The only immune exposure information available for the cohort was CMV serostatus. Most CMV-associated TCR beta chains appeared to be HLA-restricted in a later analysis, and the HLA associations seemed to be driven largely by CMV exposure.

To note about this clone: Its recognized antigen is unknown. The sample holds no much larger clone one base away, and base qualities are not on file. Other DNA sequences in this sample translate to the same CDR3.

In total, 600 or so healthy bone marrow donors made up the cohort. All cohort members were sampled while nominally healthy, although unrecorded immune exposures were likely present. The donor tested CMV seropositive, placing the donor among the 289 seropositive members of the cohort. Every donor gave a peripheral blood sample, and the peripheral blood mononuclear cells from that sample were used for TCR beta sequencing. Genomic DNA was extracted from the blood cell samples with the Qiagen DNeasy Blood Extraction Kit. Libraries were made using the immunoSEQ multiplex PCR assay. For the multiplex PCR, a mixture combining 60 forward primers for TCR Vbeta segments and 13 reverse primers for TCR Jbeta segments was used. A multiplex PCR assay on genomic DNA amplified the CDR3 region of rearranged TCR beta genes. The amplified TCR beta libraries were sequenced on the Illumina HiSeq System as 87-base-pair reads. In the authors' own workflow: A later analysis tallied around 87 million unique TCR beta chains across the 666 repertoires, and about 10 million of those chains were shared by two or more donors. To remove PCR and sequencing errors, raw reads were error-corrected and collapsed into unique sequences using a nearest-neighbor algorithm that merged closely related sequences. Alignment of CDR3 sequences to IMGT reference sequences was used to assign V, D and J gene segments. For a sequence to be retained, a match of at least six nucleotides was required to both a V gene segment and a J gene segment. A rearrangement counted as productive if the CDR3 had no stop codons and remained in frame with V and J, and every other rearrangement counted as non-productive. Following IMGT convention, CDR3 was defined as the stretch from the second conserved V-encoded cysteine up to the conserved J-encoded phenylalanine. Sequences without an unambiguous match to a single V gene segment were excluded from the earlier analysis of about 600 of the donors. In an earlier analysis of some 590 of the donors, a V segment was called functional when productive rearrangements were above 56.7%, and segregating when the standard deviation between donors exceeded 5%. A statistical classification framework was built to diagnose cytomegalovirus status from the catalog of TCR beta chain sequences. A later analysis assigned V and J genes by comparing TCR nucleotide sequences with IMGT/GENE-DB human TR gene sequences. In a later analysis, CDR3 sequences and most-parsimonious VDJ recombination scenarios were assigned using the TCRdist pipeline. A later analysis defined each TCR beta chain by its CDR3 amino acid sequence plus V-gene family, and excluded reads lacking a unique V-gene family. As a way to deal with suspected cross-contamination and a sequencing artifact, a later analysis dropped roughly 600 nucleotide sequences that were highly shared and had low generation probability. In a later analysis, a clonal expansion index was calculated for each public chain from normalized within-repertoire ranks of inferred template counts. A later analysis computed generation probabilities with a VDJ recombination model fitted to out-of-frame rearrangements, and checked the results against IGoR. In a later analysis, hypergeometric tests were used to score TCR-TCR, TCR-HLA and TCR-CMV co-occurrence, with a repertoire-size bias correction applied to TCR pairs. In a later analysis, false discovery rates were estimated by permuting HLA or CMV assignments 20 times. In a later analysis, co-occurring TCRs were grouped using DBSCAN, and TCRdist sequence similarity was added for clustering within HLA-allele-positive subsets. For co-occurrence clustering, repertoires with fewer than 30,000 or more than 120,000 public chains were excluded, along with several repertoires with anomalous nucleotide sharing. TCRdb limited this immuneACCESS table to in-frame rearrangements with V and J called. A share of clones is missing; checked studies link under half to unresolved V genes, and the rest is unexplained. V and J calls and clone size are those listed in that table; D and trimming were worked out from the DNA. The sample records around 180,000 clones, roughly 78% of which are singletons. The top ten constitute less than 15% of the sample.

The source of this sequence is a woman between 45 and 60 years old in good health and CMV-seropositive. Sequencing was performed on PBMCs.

The CDR3: CASSSGNTGELFF. In nucleotide form, the sequence is TGCGCCAGCAGTTCCGGTAACACCGGGGAGCTGTTTTTT. The chain uses TRBV5-1 and TRBJ2-2; no D gene can be assigned with confidence. Relative to germline, V is 5 bases shorter and J is 2 bases shorter, with 7 bases between their ends. Reading the germline V gene gives CDR1 SGHRS and CDR2 YFSETQ. Inclusive of the bounding cysteine and phenylalanine, the CDR3 is 13 residues long. Only CDR3 DNA is held: 39 bases, read in frame from base 1.